These 29 T cell receptor beta chains were sequenced from one sample in a study of shared clonotypes between healthy human individuals. TCRdb keeps only in-frame clones here, not all; method: immunoSEQ multiplex PCR. This table holds more than 600,000 clones, approximately 90% found once. Terminally differentiated effector memory CD45RA+ cells were left out of the naive CD8 fraction, which was CD45RO-negative and positively selected for CCR7. Sequences were obtained from naive CD8+ T cells sorted from blood. The source of these receptors is a man aged 30 to 39 in good health.

The J gene is TRBJ2-1, the V gene TRBV28; weak D call: TRBD2 (5 bases). Trimming cost V 6 bases and J 12 bases, with 21 bases left between them. Germline V CDR1 and CDR2: MDHEN, SYDVKM. CDR3 length equals 14 residues. CDR3 sequence reads: CASSQTKPRLGQFF. DNA for the CDR3: TGTGCCAGCAGCCAGACTAAACCGCGTTTGGGGCAGTTCTTC.

This rearrangement joins TRBV7-2 to TRBJ2-7, with 9 bases fitting TRBD2. Germline V gene data show CDR1 as SGHTA and CDR2 as FQGNSA. Trimming removed 3 bases from V and 5 bases from J; junction bases left unmatched: 8. This CDR3 spans 15 amino acids. The CDR3 loop reads CASSFAGGPRNEQYF. In DNA form, the CDR3 reads TGTGCCAGCAGCTTTGCGGGAGGGCCAAGGAACGAGCAGTACTTC.

The rearrangement uses TRBV29-1 and TRBJ1-2; D perhaps matches TRBD1 (6 bases). V was shortened by 5 bases and J by 2 bases, with 9 bases between the two germline ends. This CDR3 comprises 12 residues. Germline CDR1 and CDR2: SQVTM and ANQGSEA. CDR3 sequence: CSVPTGNYGYTF. The CDR3, as DNA: TGCAGCGTTCCGACAGGAAACTATGGCTACACCTTC.

The genes are TRBV7-8 and TRBJ2-7; 9 positions agree with TRBD2. The CDR3 totals 15 residues. Germline assignment: CDR1 SGHVS and CDR2 FQNEAQ. J gave up 4 bases and V 5 bases, and 9 bases lay outside the gene matches. The CDR3 sequence: CASSPRSSGSYEQYF. The CDR3 nucleotides are TGTGCCAGCAGCCCCCGGAGTAGCGGGAGTTACGAGCAGTACTTC.

Only a few counts were recorded for this clone. The chain links TRBV28 to TRBJ1-1; D is uncertain. The germline CDR1 and CDR2 sequences are MDHEN and SYDVKM. This CDR3 is 14 amino acids long. V lost 2 bases to trimming and J lost 6 bases, with 13 bases between them. CDR3 sequence: CASSLPISLPEAFF. The CDR3 bases are TGTGCCAGCAGTTTACCGATATCCCTCCCTGAAGCTTTCTTT.

There are a few counts of this clone. The V and J genes are TRBV6-1 and TRBJ1-2; D is undetermined. CDR3 length: 15 residues. CDR1 MNHNS and CDR2 SASEGT come from the germline V gene. Between the trimmed V and J ends, which lost 0 bases and 2 bases, there was a span of 10 bases. The CDR3 loop is CASSEANGVNYGYTF. The CDR3 coding sequence is TGTGCCAGCAGTGAAGCAAATGGGGTAAACTATGGCTACACCTTC.

This sequence joins TRBV5-8 and TRBJ2-3, with 8 bases matching TRBD1. The CDR3 spans 15 residues. Losses at the gene ends were 0 bases for V and 2 bases for J; bases not matched to a gene: 2. Germline V gene lookup returns CDR1 SGHTS and CDR2 YDEGEE. The CDR3 protein is CASSLDRGATDTQYF. Written as DNA, the CDR3 is TGTGCCAGCAGCTTGGACAGGGGGGCCACAGATACGCAGTATTTT.

The rearrangement links TRBV5-4 to TRBJ2-2; 7 bases are shared with TRBD2. Germline CDR1 is SGHNT and CDR2 is YYREEE (reference sequence). V shed 7 bases and J 2 bases; nucleotides not matched to a gene: 8. The CDR3 sequence is 15 residues long. The CDR3 sequence is CASSPIAGNTGELFF. The CDR3, as DNA: TGTGCCAGCTCACCGATAGCGGGCAACACCGGGGAGCTGTTTTTT.

This clone was detected a few times. The chain couples TRBV27 to TRBJ1-4, with D uncertain. V lost 4 bases and J 10 bases, leaving 7 bases between the germline ends. Looked up from germline, CDR1 is MNHEY and CDR2 is SMNVEV (reference sequence). The CDR3 spans 11 residues. Here the CDR3 DNA reads TGTGCCAGCAGTTCGGATGGAAAACTGTTTTTT. The encoded protein is CASSSDGKLFF.

The CDR3 region has the DNA TGTGCCAGCAGCTCCCCGACTAGCCGAACCTACGAGCAGTACTTC. Its protein is CASSSPTSRTYEQYF. The chain carries TRBV7-9 and TRBJ2-7; 7 nucleotides align to TRBD2. Germline CDR1 and CDR2: SEHNR and FQNEAQ (reference sequence). After removal of 4 bases from V and 2 bases from J, the junction contained 8 bases not matched to a gene. This CDR3 spans 15 amino acids.

The chain uses TRBV11-2 and TRBJ2-1, with D uncertain. This CDR3 is 16 amino acids long. The V gene lost 4 bases and the J gene lost 4 bases, with 17 bases spanning the gap. The germline gives CDR1 SGHAT, CDR2 FQNNGV. In DNA, the CDR3 is TGTGCCAGCAGCTCCACCTCCGACAAGCCTTACAATGAGCAGTTCTTC. Translating gives CASSSTSDKPYNEQFF.

The chain carries TRBV10-1 and TRBJ2-1, with D unresolved. CDR3 length: 13 amino acids. The germline V and J ends were trimmed by 3 bases and 5 bases, with 8 bases remaining between them. Germline values: CDR1 WNHNN, CDR2 SYGVQD (reference sequence). The chain's CDR3 is CASSDTSDNEQFF. DNA for the CDR3: TGCGCCAGCAGTGATACAAGCGACAATGAGCAGTTCTTC.

The chain employs TRBV7-9 and TRBJ2-1, with 13 positions matching TRBD2. Per the germline V gene, CDR1 is SEHNR and CDR2 is FQNEAQ (reference sequence). The length of the CDR3 is 15 residues. Germline trimming cut 4 bases from V and 9 bases from J; bases unmatched to any gene: 6. CDR3 coding DNA: TGTGCCAGCAGCTCCATGGGACTAGCGGGAACTGAGCAGTTCTTC. This sequence encodes CASSSMGLAGTEQFF.

This chain joins TRBV6-1 and TRBJ2-3; 7 nucleotides match TRBD1. The ends lost 6 bases at V and 1 base at J; junction bases unmatched: 4. The germline V gene encodes CDR1 MNHNS and CDR2 SASEGT. The CDR3 extends over 14 amino acids. In nucleotides, the CDR3 is TGTGCCAGCAGGAGAGGGGGCGGCACAGATACGCAGTATTTT. Residues: CASRRGGGTDTQYF.

Remarks on this clone: The same CDR3 also results from other DNA sequences found in this sample. CDR3 DNA sequence: TGCGCCAGCAGCCAAGCCTCGGGAGGGTCCTACGAGCAGTACTTC. It translates to CASSQASGGSYEQYF. J is TRBJ2-7 and V is TRBV4-1, with 8 positions matching TRBD2. J was trimmed by 1 base and V by 1 base; bases with no gene match: 3. The V gene's germline CDR1 is MGHRA and CDR2 YSYEKL. The CDR3 sequence is 15 residues long.

The chain has TRBV6-1 and TRBJ2-1; possible D gene TRBD2, 5 bases. Trimming stripped 3 bases from V and 4 bases from J, with 13 bases between. In germline, CDR1 is MNHNS, CDR2 SASEGT. The length of the CDR3 is 15 residues. The CDR3 loop reads CASSEARAPYNEQFF. For the CDR3, the DNA is TGTGCCAGCAGTGAGGCGAGGGCCCCATACAATGAGCAGTTCTTC.

The rearrangement links TRBV9 to TRBJ2-1, with D uncertain. The CDR3 extends over 15 amino acids. Germline V lookup: CDR1 SGDLS, CDR2 YYNGEE. V was cut by 2 bases and J by 4 bases, with 13 bases left in between. The CDR3 DNA follows: TGTGCCAGCAGCGTTAGTAAGGTGTTGTACAATGAGCAGTTCTTC. This gives the protein CASSVSKVLYNEQFF. The whole variable domain, remainder taken from reference TRBV9 and TRBJ2-1, is DSGVTQTPKHLITATGQRVTLRCSPRSGDLSVYWYQQSLDQGLQFLIQYYNGEERAKGNILERFSAQQFPDLHSELNLSSLELGDSALYFCASSVSKVLYNEQFFGPGTRLTVL.

The gene calls are TRBV7-2 and TRBJ2-2, with D perhaps matching TRBD1 or TRBD2 (5 bases each). CDR3 length equals 17 residues. Trimming removed 5 bases at V and 7 bases at J, with 23 bases between. Germline V lookup: CDR1 SGHTA, CDR2 FQGNSA. CDR3 region: CASSRMRGGRRGGELFF. CDR3 bases: TGTGCCAGCAGCCGGATGAGGGGCGGTCGAAGAGGCGGGGAGCTGTTTTTT. Complete variable domain (other parts from reference TRBV7-2 and TRBJ2-2): GAGVSQSPSNKVTEKGKDVELRCDPISGHTALYWYRQSLGQGLEFLIYFQGNSAPDKSGLPSDRFSAERTGGSVSTLTIQRTQQEDSAVYLCASSRMRGGRRGGELFFGEGSRLTVL.

J is TRBJ2-5 and V is TRBV5-8; D is uncertain. This CDR3 comprises 14 residues. The germline CDR1 and CDR2 sequences are SGHTS and YDEGEE. The V gene lost 0 bases and the J gene lost 5 bases, with 11 bases spanning the gap. The CDR3 loop is CASSLGQPGETQYF. DNA of the CDR3: TGTGCCAGCAGCTTGGGTCAGCCTGGGGAGACCCAGTACTTC.

This chain joins TRBV7-9 and TRBJ2-1, with D hard to call. V was trimmed by 7 bases and J by 10 bases, leaving 14 bases between them. This CDR3 spans 12 amino acids. Germline V CDR1 and CDR2: SEHNR, FQNEAQ (reference sequence). The CDR3 reads CASTSFAGEQFF. Here the CDR3 DNA reads TGTGCCAGCACCTCGTTCGCAGGAGAGCAGTTCTTC.

This chain links TRBV9 with TRBJ2-2, with TRBD1 matching over 7 bases. The germline gives CDR1 SGDLS, CDR2 YYNGEE. This CDR3 is built from 15 residues. V lost 3 bases and J lost 8; bases outside the gene matches: 10. CDR3 residues: CASSGNPGGQGELFF. For the CDR3, the DNA is TGTGCCAGCAGCGGCAACCCTGGGGGACAGGGGGAGCTGTTTTTT.

The chain links TRBV7-6 to TRBJ2-2, with no clear D. Deletions cut 5 bases from V and 6 bases from J, with 10 bases between. The CDR3 runs 13 residues. Germline V gene data show CDR1 as SGHVS and CDR2 as FNYEAQ. In nucleotides, the CDR3 is TGTGCCAGCAGCCCGACGAAGGCCGGGGAGCTGTTTTTT. Its protein is CASSPTKAGELFF.

The chain employs TRBV7-9 and TRBJ2-5, with a weak D call TRBD1 (6 bases). Germline lookup yields CDR1 SEHNR and CDR2 FQNEAQ (reference sequence). V was shortened by 5 bases and J by 5 bases, with 18 bases between the two germline ends. The CDR3 consists of 15 residues. CDR3: CASSRTQGEGETQYF. The CDR3 nucleotides are TGTGCCAGCAGCCGTACACAGGGAGAGGGTGAGACCCAGTACTTC.

The chain has TRBV18 and TRBJ2-1; D might be TRBD1 (5 bases). This CDR3 region has 15 residues. The germline V and J ends were trimmed by 0 bases and 9 bases, with 15 bases remaining between them. Germline V gene lookup returns CDR1 KGHSH and CDR2 LQKENI. Here the CDR3 reads CASSPPGRALSEQFF. CDR3 DNA: TGTGCCAGCTCACCACCGGGCAGGGCATTGAGTGAGCAGTTCTTC.

The chain recombines TRBV27 with TRBJ2-1; no firm D call. This CDR3 is built from 14 residues. V was trimmed by 7 bases and J by 6 bases, leaving 16 bases between them. Per the germline V gene, CDR1 is MNHEY and CDR2 is SMNVEV (reference sequence). DNA for the CDR3: TGTGCCAGCAAAATGGAAGGGCCAAGCAATGAGCAGTTCTTC. Encoded protein: CASKMEGPSNEQFF.

The table lists this clone with a count of one. J is TRBJ2-7 and V is TRBV7-3, with 8 bases that match TRBD2. The CDR3 consists of 14 residues. The germline V gene has CDR1 SGHTA and CDR2 FQGTGA. After removal of 2 bases from V and 2 bases from J, the junction contained 2 bases not matched to a gene. CDR3 DNA: TGTGCCAGCAGCTTATCGGGAGGGCCCTACGAGCAGTACTTC. It codes for CASSLSGGPYEQYF.

This chain links TRBV4-1 with TRBJ2-5, with D uncertain. Trimming took 5 bases from V and 2 from J, leaving 12 bases between them. CDR1 and CDR2 from the germline V gene are MGHRA and YSYEKL. CDR3 length equals 14 residues. CDR3 sequence (DNA): TGCGCCAGCAGCTACTTGCAGTCTCAAGAGACCCAGTACTTC. This sequence encodes CASSYLQSQETQYF.

This chain joins TRBV7-8 and TRBJ2-7; no definite D call. V lost 0 bases and J lost 2, with 8 bases in between. CDR1 SGHVS and CDR2 FQNEAQ come from the germline V gene. The CDR3 sequence is 14 residues long. The CDR3 is CASSLAGLAYEQYF. As DNA, the CDR3 is TGTGCCAGCAGCTTAGCGGGCTTGGCCTACGAGCAGTACTTC.

This clone appeared many times. Other DNA sequences in this sample translate to the same CDR3. The chain is built from TRBV28 and TRBJ2-7, with D maybe TRBD2 (5 bases). V was shortened by 4 bases and J by 3 bases, with 7 bases between the two germline ends. The germline gives CDR1 MDHEN, CDR2 SYDVKM. The CDR3 spans 12 residues. The CDR3 DNA is TGTGCCAGCAGTTCCGGGAACTACGAGCAGTACTTC. Translated, it gives CASSSGNYEQYF.